This T cell receptor beta chain comes out of a study of T-cell memory formation after mild COVID-19. Study-level background: TCR clusters mostly belonged to single donors.

The CDR3 totals 10 residues. Germline lookup yields CDR1 SGHDN and CDR2 FVKESK. Trimming pared 2 bases from V and 5 bases from J, leaving 0 bases between. Employing constant-segment primers, 5'RACE generated TCR alpha and TCR beta cDNA libraries bearing sample barcodes and UMIs. TCRdb reanalysed the 5' RACE reads using MiXCR and keeps one entry per CDR3 protein. The sample lists hundreds of thousands of distinct CDR3 sequences; roughly 17% were seen once. Material for sequencing was PBMCs or a T cell subset sorted from them (not recorded which). The source is an adult woman who had mild COVID-19 (a few samples of this study predate the infection). Cell type and time point are not known. The rearrangement joins TRBV14 to TRBJ1-1; D not certain. The CDR3 DNA reads as TGTGCCAGCAGCCAAACTGAAGCTTTCTTT. This sequence encodes CASSQTEAFF. Full variable domain (rest looked up from reference TRBV14 and TRBJ1-1): EAGVTQFPSHSVIEKGQTVTLRCDPISGHDNLYWYRRVMGKEIKFLLHFVKESKQDESGMPNNRFLAERTGGTYSTLKVQPAELEDSGVYFCASSQTEAFFGQGTRLTVV.